The clone carrying this T cell receptor (beta chain) was seen a few times. TCRdb recomputed clones from the PCR reads via MiXCR. The table lists 20,000 or so clones, 22% of them singletons, with over 9% in the top ten. V lost 3 bases to trimming and J lost 0 bases; unmatched junction nucleotides: 8. CDR1 is GTSNPN and CDR2 is SVGIG in the germline V gene (reference sequence). CDR3 length: 16 residues. The sample originates from a study of metastatic and nonmetastatic thyroid tumors. Ahead of thyroid surgery, no patient had received treatment of any kind. Source material: tumor tissue. This receptor was taken from a female donor with papillary thyroid cancer or a benign thyroid nodule (not recorded which). Some clones in this sample may be carry-over from other donors' samples. The chain has TRBV30 and TRBJ2-1, with 7 bases identical to TRBD1. The CDR3 DNA is TGTGCCTGGAGAGGGCAGGGGGATAGCTCCTACAATGAGCAGTTCTTC. The encoded protein is CAWRGQGDSSYNEQFF.